This T cell receptor (beta chain) stems from a study of a mutant IDH1 vaccine in newly diagnosed glioma. Study-wide context: The first vaccination came 4-6 weeks after radiotherapy alone, or with temozolomide cycles.

Time point described: week 35, safety follow-up. Topical imiquimod was applied with each vaccine dose, which held 300 ug of mutant IDH1 20-mer peptide. Donors had new IDH1-mutant astrocytomas of WHO grade 3 or 4 (ATRX-lost). This CDR3 has 15 residues. V lost 1 base to trimming and J lost 5 bases, with 11 bases between them. Germline V CDR1 and CDR2: KGHSH, LQKENI. Of note for this clone: Its target is not known.

Libraries were prepared by immunoSEQ multiplex PCR; TCRdb keeps only in-frame clonotypes and omits some of them. The profile shows 45,000 to 60,000 clones, 88% of them singletons. The clonotype was recovered from a middle-aged woman with glioma. J is TRBJ1-4 and V is TRBV18; D may be TRBD1 (5 bases). The sample consisted of PBMCs, taken from a glioma patient whose treatment included an IDH1 peptide vaccine. CDR3 amino acids: CASSPRRGENEKLFF. The CDR3 DNA sequence: TGTGCCAGCTCACCACGTAGGGGAGAAAATGAAAAACTGTTTTTT.